This TCR beta chain came from a study of blood T cell repertoires in COVID-19. Study background: Sites across the United States, Italy and Spain contributed samples from acute and convalescent COVID-19. The cDNA or gDNA used as material had been derived from T cells, B-cell-depleted T cells, or PBMCs.

As processed by the authors: Estimated nucleated cell counts came from reference gene primer amplification. Method: immunoSEQ multiplex PCR; TCRdb's copy keeps in-frame clones and lacks some. D and trimming come from the DNA, and the V and J calls and clone size come from that table. The profile shows under 300,000 clones, over 80% of them singletons. The sequence derives from a man aged 30 to 39 who had recovered from COVID-19. The sample consisted of peripheral blood.

DNA of the CDR3: TGTGCCAGCAGCCCCTCTCGGGGTTCTGATACGCAGTATTTT. It encodes CASSPSRGSDTQYF. This chain joins TRBV7-8 and TRBJ2-3; D might be TRBD2 (5 bases). V lost 5 bases to trimming and J lost 6 bases, with 15 bases between them. This CDR3 is built from 14 residues. CDR1 SGHVS and CDR2 FQNEAQ come from the germline V gene.